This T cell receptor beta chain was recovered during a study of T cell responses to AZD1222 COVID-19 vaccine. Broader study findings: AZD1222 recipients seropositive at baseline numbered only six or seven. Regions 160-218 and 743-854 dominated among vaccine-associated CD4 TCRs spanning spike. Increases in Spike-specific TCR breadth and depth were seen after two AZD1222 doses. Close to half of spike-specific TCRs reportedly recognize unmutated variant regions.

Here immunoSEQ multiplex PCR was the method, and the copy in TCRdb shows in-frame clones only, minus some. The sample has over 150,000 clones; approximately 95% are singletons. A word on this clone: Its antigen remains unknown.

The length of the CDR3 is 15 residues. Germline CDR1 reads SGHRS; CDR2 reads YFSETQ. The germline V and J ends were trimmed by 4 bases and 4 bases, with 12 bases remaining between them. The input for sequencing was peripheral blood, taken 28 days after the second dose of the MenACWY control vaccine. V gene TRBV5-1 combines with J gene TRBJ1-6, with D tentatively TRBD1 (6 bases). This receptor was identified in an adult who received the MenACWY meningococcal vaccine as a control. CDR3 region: CASSPQGGYNSPLHF. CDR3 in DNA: TGCGCCAGCAGCCCACAGGGAGGGTATAATTCACCCCTCCACTTT.